This TCR beta chain was captured by sequencing in a study of shared clonotypes between healthy human individuals. This table comes from immunoSEQ multiplex PCR, and its TCRdb copy is limited to in-frame clones, with some not included. The sample contains some 490,000 clones, approximately 80% of which appear only once. The trim removed 8 bases at V and 4 bases at J, leaving 5 bases unmatched. Germline CDR1 is WSHSY and CDR2 is SAAADI. The CDR3 is made up of 13 amino acids. A word on this clone: The identical CDR3 is also encoded by other nucleotide sequences in the sample.

The chain links TRBV10-2 to TRBJ2-1; 7 nucleotides match TRBD1. This receptor was taken from a woman aged 40 to 49 in good health. Some clones in this sample may be carry-over from other donors' samples. Sequencing input: PBMCs. For the CDR3, the DNA is TGCGCCAGCCGAAGGGACAGTTACAATGAGCAGTTCTTC. It specifies CASRRDSYNEQFF.